These 5 T cell receptor beta chains originate from one sample sequenced in a study of shared clonotypes between healthy human individuals. The protocol was immunoSEQ multiplex PCR, while the TCRdb copy is restricted to in-frame clones and leaves out a portion. The sample records about 2.4 million clones, 80% to 95% being singletons. The specimen was naive CD4+ T cells from PBMCs. Described subset: CD45RA+ positively selected. Every receptor here comes from a man between 18 and 29 years old in good health. Some clones in this sample may be carry-over from other donors' samples.

This rearrangement joins TRBV27 to TRBJ1-5; the D gene is possibly TRBD1 (6 bases). V shed 6 bases and J shed 1 base, with 19 bases lying between them. The CDR3 consists of 17 residues. Germline CDR1 reads MNHEY; CDR2 reads SMNVEV (reference sequence). CDR3 in DNA: TGTGCCAGCAGCCGCTTGGGGGGCGGAAGGAGCAATCAGCCCCAGCATTTT. Protein sequence: CASSRLGGGRSNQPQHF.

The chain links TRBV5-4 to TRBJ2-1; tentative D call: TRBD2 (6 bases). V shed 3 bases and J shed 0 bases, with 13 bases lying between them. The CDR3 covers 16 residues. The germline V gene encodes CDR1 SGHNT and CDR2 YYREEE (reference sequence). The CDR3 sequence is CASSSGVTVSYNEQFF. The CDR3 region has the DNA TGTGCCAGCAGCTCGGGGGTAACAGTCTCCTACAATGAGCAGTTCTTC.

This chain uses TRBV30 with TRBJ2-7, with a possible D match to TRBD2 (5 bases). The CDR3 covers 14 residues. V lost 4 bases to trimming and J lost 4 bases, with 17 bases between them. Germline loops: CDR1 GTSNPN, CDR2 SVGIG (reference sequence). As DNA, the CDR3 is TGTGCCTGGACGGATGCCCCCGGACTGTACGAGCAGTACTTC. Translated: CAWTDAPGLYEQYF.

The chain recombines TRBV28 with TRBJ1-1, with D hard to call. V lost 8 bases and J 0 bases, leaving 13 bases between the germline ends. The CDR3 spans 14 residues. Germline CDR1 reads MDHEN; CDR2 reads SYDVKM. This CDR3 reads CASGPLYMNTEAFF. The CDR3 DNA follows: TGTGCCAGCGGGCCCCTTTATATGAACACTGAAGCTTTCTTT.

Details on this clone: Additional DNA sequences in this sample encode the identical CDR3. The rearrangement joins TRBV5-1 to TRBJ1-1; 9 bases match TRBD1. The CDR3 covers 13 residues. Per the germline V gene, CDR1 is SGHRS and CDR2 is YFSETQ. V dropped 3 bases and J dropped 4; count of bases not matched to a gene: 1. For the CDR3, the DNA is TGCGCCAGCAGCTCGACAGGGGGCACTGAAGCTTTCTTT. It translates to CASSSTGGTEAFF.